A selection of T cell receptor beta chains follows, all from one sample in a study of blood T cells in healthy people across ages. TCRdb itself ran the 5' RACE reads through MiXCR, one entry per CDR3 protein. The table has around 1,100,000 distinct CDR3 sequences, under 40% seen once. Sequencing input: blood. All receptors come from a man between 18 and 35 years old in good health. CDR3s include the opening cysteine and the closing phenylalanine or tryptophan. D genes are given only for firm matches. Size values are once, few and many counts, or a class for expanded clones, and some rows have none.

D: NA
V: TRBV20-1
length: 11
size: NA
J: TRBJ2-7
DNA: TGCAGTGCCGCAAGGGACTACGAGCAGTACTTC
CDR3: CSAARDYEQYF

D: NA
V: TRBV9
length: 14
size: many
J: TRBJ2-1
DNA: TGTGCCAGCAGCGAGGGGGGAATCTACAATGAGCAGTTCTTC
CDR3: CASSEGGIYNEQFF

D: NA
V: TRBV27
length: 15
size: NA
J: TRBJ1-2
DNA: TGTGCCAGCAGTAACGACGGGGGAGGAAACTATGGCTACACCTTC
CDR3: CASSNDGGGNYGYTF

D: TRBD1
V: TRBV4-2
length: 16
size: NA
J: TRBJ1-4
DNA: TGTGCCAGCAGCCAAGATTGGCAGGGGGCTGATGAAAAACTGTTTTTT
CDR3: CASSQDWQGADEKLFF

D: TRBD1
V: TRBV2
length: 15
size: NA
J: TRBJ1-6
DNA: TGTGCCAGCAGCCAAAGGACAGGGGACCTTCTTCCCCTCCACTTT
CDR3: CASSQRTGDLLPLHF

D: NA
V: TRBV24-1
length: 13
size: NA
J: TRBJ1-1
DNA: TGTGCCACCAGGGAGGGTCCGAACACTGAAGCTTTCTTT
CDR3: CATREGPNTEAFF

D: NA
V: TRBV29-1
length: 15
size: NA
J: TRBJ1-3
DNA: TGCAGCGTTATGGAGGGGTCCTTCTCTGGAAACACCATATATTTT
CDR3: CSVMEGSFSGNTIYF

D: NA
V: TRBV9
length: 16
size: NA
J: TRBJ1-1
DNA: TGTGCCAGCAGCGTAGGCGGCAGCCCTAGGAACACTGAAGCTTTCTTT
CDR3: CASSVGGSPRNTEAFF

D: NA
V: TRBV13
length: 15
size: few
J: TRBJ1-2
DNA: TGTGCCAGCAGCCAACCGACCCTCGGAGACTATGGCTACACCTTC
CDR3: CASSQPTLGDYGYTF

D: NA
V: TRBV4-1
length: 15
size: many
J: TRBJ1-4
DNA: TGCGCCAGCAGCCAAGGACGGCAGGGACATGAAAAACTGTTTTTT
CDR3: CASSQGRQGHEKLFF

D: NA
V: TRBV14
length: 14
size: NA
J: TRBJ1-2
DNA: TGTGCCAGCAGCCAAAAAGGACGGTTCTATGGCCACACCTTC
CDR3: CASSQKGRFYGHTF

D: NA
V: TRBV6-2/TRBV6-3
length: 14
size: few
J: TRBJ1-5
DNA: TGTGCCAGCAGTTACCGCGCCTCATTGCAGCCCCAGCATTTT
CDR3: CASSYRASLQPQHF

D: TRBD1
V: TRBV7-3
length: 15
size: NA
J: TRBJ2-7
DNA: TGTGCCAGCAGCCCGGACAGGGCCAAATACAATGAGCAGTACTTC
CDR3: CASSPDRAKYNEQYF

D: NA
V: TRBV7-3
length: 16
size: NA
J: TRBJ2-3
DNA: TGTGCCAGCAGCTTGGGGGCCCTAGGGATCACAGATACGCAGTATTTT
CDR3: CASSLGALGITDTQYF

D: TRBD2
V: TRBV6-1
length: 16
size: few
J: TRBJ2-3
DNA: TGTGCCAGCATGAGCGCTAGCGGGGATGCCACAGATACGCAGTATTTT
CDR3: CASMSASGDATDTQYF

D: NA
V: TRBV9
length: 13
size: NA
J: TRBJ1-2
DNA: TGTGCCAGCAGCGTAGGGGACGCAAGAGGCTACACCTTC
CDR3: CASSVGDARGYTF

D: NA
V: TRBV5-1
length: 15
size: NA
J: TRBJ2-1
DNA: TGCGCCAGCAGCTTGTGGGAGGCGCAGGGCAATGAGCAGTTCTTC
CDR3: CASSLWEAQGNEQFF

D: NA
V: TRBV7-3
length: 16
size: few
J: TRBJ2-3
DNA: TGTGCCAGCAGCTTACGCGGTACAGGGAGGATGGATACGCAGTATTTT
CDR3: CASSLRGTGRMDTQYF

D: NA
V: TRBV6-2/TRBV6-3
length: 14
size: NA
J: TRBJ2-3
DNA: TGTGCCAGCAGTTACGTAGATAGCACAGATACGCAGTATTTT
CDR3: CASSYVDSTDTQYF

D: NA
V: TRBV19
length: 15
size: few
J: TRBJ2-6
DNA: TGTGCCAGTAGGGCAGTTTCCTCTGGGGCCAACGTCCTGACTTTC
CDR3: CASRAVSSGANVLTF

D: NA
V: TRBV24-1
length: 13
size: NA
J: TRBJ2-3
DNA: TGTGCCACCAGTGATTACACGAGGGATACGCAGTATTTT
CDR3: CATSDYTRDTQYF

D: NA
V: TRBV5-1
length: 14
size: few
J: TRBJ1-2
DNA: TGCGCCAGCAGCTTGGATATGGAGAAGGGTGGCTACACCTTC
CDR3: CASSLDMEKGGYTF